These T cell receptor beta chains were read from a single sample in a study of molecular identifiers for immune sequencing clone quantification. TCRdb re-derived calls from the PCR reads in MiXCR, one entry per CDR3 protein. This table holds 490,000 or so distinct CDR3 sequences, about 20% found once. Material: naive CD8+ T cells from blood, with Jurkat cell RNA spiked in. These receptors came from a human donor in good health. Some libraries in this study had Jurkat cell RNA spiked in. CDR3s leave out the opening cysteine and the closing phenylalanine or tryptophan. A D gene is named only where the DNA matches it firmly.

>NA|TRBJ2-7|TRBV20-1
SARDRYREDEQY
>TRBD2|TRBJ2-7|TRBV4-3
ASSPIAGVYEQY
>TRBD1|TRBJ2-4|TRBV12-3/TRBV12-4
ASSLAYGQAQY
>NA|TRBJ1-3|TRBV29-1
SVEGTASGNTIY
>TRBD1|TRBJ1-2|TRBV10-2
ASSAPDRGEGYT
>NA|TRBJ2-7|TRBV20-1
SAQGDSMSSYEQY
>NA|TRBJ1-2|TRBV12-3/TRBV12-4
ASGPDRHGYT
>NA|TRBJ1-1|TRBV13
ASSLIGSTNTEAF
>NA|TRBJ2-5|TRBV19
ASGELFEETQY
>TRBD1|TRBJ2-3|TRBV7-2
ASSSATGVGAGTQY
>TRBD2|TRBJ2-1|TRBV5-1
ASTRTSGGYNEQF
>NA|TRBJ1-1|TRBV12-3/TRBV12-4
ASSWGDGLNTEAF
>TRBD2|TRBJ2-1|TRBV24-1
ATTAGVNNEQF
>NA|TRBJ2-7|TRBV4-3
ASSQIRSDEQY
>TRBD1|TRBJ2-7|TRBV19
ASRTGDEQY
>NA|TRBJ2-7|TRBV4-1
ASSQESGTHSYEQY
>NA|TRBJ1-5|TRBV7-9
ASSLGGPQPQH
>NA|TRBJ1-4|TRBV27
ASKQSGKLF
>NA|TRBJ1-3|TRBV5-6
ASSPLQGNTIY
>NA|TRBJ2-1|TRBV28
ASSPTDGTKYNEQF
>TRBD2|TRBJ2-3|TRBV5-3
ASSLRTSGRGLGTDTQY
>TRBD2|TRBJ2-5|TRBV5-4
ASSLLSGGETQY
>TRBD2|TRBJ2-2|TRBV4-1
ASSPGLDGELF
>TRBD2|TRBJ2-7|TRBV30
AWRVLAGDAREQY
>NA|TRBJ2-1|TRBV7-9
ASSPPGANSYNEQF
>NA|TRBJ2-2|TRBV4-3
ASSQDRVRANTGELF
>NA|TRBJ2-2|TRBV12-3/TRBV12-4
ASSLHQNTGELF